The present TCR beta chain was sequenced within a study of Graves' ophthalmopathy and Graves' hyperthyroidism. From RNA, the CDR3 regions of TCR beta chains were amplified and sequenced. In the first round, RT-PCR was carried out with HTBI primers, and a multiplex PCR formed the second round. TCRdb fed the multiplex PCR reads into MiXCR, producing one record per CDR3 protein. This repertoire shows hundreds of thousands of distinct CDR3 sequences, 22% found once; its top ten account for about 6.6%. The CDR3 has 11 amino acids. Germline lookup yields CDR1 LNHDA and CDR2 SQIVND (reference sequence). With V trimmed by 5 bases and J by 12 bases, 6 bases remained unmatched. This clonotype was recorded at least ten times. Its target is unknown. Study conclusions and caveats: Progression of ophthalmopathy was predicted by the model with roughly 68% sensitivity and around 72% specificity.

This sequence originates from a woman aged 18-30 years with stable Graves' hyperthyroidism. Some clones in this sample may be carry-over from other donors' samples. The gene calls are TRBV19 and TRBJ2-7; TRBD1 matches at 8 bases. Material for sequencing was peripheral blood. The CDR3 sequence: CASSLGQGVYF. The CDR3 coding sequence is TGTGCCAGTAGTCTTGGACAGGGAGTGTACTTC.